This T cell receptor (beta chain) stems from a study of blood T cell repertoires in COVID-19 (dated by TCRdb to the early 2020s). About the study as a whole: The collaborator samples originated in the United States, Italy and Spain and spanned the acute and convalescent phases of COVID-19. Subjects who had been exposed to COVID-19, were actively infected with it, or had recovered from it provided the deeply sampled blood TCRbeta repertoires that made up the dataset. Where available, HLA class I and class II types were obtained from metadata supplied by the sample provider rather than from assay-based typing. The repertoires were released in a freely available public database meant as a resource for research on the immune response to SARS-CoV-2. Nearly every sample came with metadata listing a de-identified subject ID, COVID-19 status, age in years and sex. The material from the prospective study consisted of cDNA or gDNA derived from T cells, B-cell-depleted T cells, or PBMCs. The samples were drawn from the first 160 participants of the ongoing ImmuneRACE study and from about 1,200 subjects provided by 6 global collaborators. Study-level results and caveats: The amount of clinical and demographic metadata varied by source and participant and was provided uncurated.

TCRbeta CDR3 regions were amplified from genomic DNA using the immunoSEQ Assay, a bias-controlled multiplex PCR. The authors' analysis ran thus. Within the assay, amplification of reference gene primers was used to estimate how many nucleated cells each sample contained. To quantify the absolute abundance of each unique TCRbeta CDR3 rearrangement, sequence reads were collapsed and filtered. For each sample, productive Simpson clonality was calculated as the square root of Simpson's diversity index over productive rearrangements. TCRdb took this table from immuneACCESS and kept in-frame rearrangements with V and J called. Such tables lack part of the clones; where checked against another copy, unresolved V genes explain under half of the gap, and the rest is unexplained. The D gene and trimming were derived from the DNA, and the V and J assignments and clone size from that table. Within this sample are 220,000 or so clones, with roughly four fifths of them counted one time only. Together, the top ten hold approximately 8.4% of the sample.

For this clone: Which antigen it targets is not known. Base qualities are not provided; no much larger clone lies one nucleotide away.

In Seattle, one collaborating source enrolled patients while the infection was active and tracked those patients longitudinally over the course of disease. Whole blood was collected in K2EDTA tubes by collaborating institutions according to the institutions' own protocols. For TCRbeta analysis, collaborator samples were shipped as frozen whole blood, as isolated PBMCs, or as DNA extracted from either sample type. Sequencing was done on a sample of peripheral blood. This TCR was recovered from an elderly woman with COVID-19, enrolled during active disease.

Here the CDR3 is given as CASRLGGRSTDTQYF. At the DNA level, the sequence is TGTGCCAGCAGATTGGGGGGGAGAAGCACAGATACGCAGTATTTT. The chain is made from TRBV27 and TRBJ2-3, and TRBD2 aligns with 7 junction nucleotides. From V the trimming removes 6 bases and from J it removes 0 bases, while the gene matches leave 6 bases of the junction unaccounted for. The CDR3 holds 15 amino acids from the cysteine to the phenylalanine. Solely the CDR3 DNA is kept, with 45 bases framed from the first base. The germline V gene (reference sequence) specifies MNHEY as CDR1 and SMNVEV as CDR2.